A selection of T cell receptor beta chains follows, all from one sample in a study of blood T cell repertoires in COVID-19. The method was immunoSEQ multiplex PCR; TCRdb's version includes in-frame clones alone and lacks a portion of them. This sample has about 480,000 clones; over 75% occur once, and the top ten carry 1.8%. Material: PBMCs or T cells enriched from blood (not recorded which). These TCRs come from a woman between 40 and 50 years old who had recovered from COVID-19. Each CDR3 is given with its conserved first and last residue. Size is stated for part of the rows, as once, few or many counts, or as a class when the clone is expanded.

length: 14; size: NA; V: TRBV6-5; CDR3: CASRLAGGTDTQYF
length: 13; size: NA; V: TRBV11-3; CDR3: CASSQRRSETQYF
length: 14; size: NA; V: TRBV12-5; CDR3: CASGLSGYNSPLHF
length: 11; size: few; V: TRBV27; CDR3: CASRGNYEQYF
length: 15; size: NA; V: TRBV5-6; CDR3: CASSLGGWDTGELFF
length: 14; size: few; V: TRBV2; CDR3: CASLTGGQGHEQYF
length: 16; size: NA; V: TRBV9; CDR3: CASSVEAGHSPGELFF
length: 16; size: NA; V: TRBV2; CDR3: CASRLQGTSGTNEQFF
length: 15; size: NA; V: TRBV5-8; CDR3: CASIFLGGISGELFF
length: 16; size: few; V: TRBV7-8; CDR3: CASSVLAGSSTDTQYF
length: 15; size: once; V: TRBV7-2; CDR3: CASSLASGSSYEQYF
length: 15; size: NA; V: TRBV7-7; CDR3: CASSLGQRPYNEQFF
length: 12; size: NA; V: TRBV6-5; CDR3: CASRPPSGTIYF
length: 14; size: NA; V: TRBV5-1; CDR3: CASSLTSGIYEQYF
length: 13; size: NA; V: TRBV5-6; CDR3: CASSRIPSDEQYF
length: 11; size: NA; V: TRBV29-1; CDR3: CSVEPGTEAFF
length: 16; size: NA; V: TRBV11-3; CDR3: CASSFNSGQPNTEAFF
length: 11; size: NA; V: TRBV6-5; CDR3: CASTSGYGYTF
length: 18; size: NA; V: TRBV12-5; CDR3: CASGLRVGGPYSYNEQFF
length: 15; size: NA; V: TRBV7-9; CDR3: CASSGSGAHNQPQHF
length: 15; size: NA; V: TRBV5-1; CDR3: CASSPGAGTQGAQYF
length: 15; size: NA; V: TRBV19; CDR3: CASSAMDRGTAGYTF
length: 13; size: NA; V: TRBV27; CDR3: CASSPSGVGGYTF
length: 15; size: NA; V: TRBV27; CDR3: CASRVGQGSNQPQHF
length: 13; size: once; V: TRBV10-1; CDR3: CASSDILTDTQYF
length: 14; size: NA; V: TRBV15; CDR3: CATSRDRTYYEQYF
length: 14; size: NA; V: TRBV19; CDR3: CASSRQRQANTQYF
length: 16; size: NA; V: TRBV7-6; CDR3: CASSFPPGTPNEKLFF
length: 14; size: NA; V: TRBV7-8; CDR3: CASSLEVANYGYTF
length: 17; size: few; V: TRBV6-1; CDR3: CASSDVRDRASSYEQYF
length: 15; size: NA; V: TRBV6-2/TRBV6-3; CDR3: CASSYGLAGSYEQYF
length: 15; size: NA; V: TRBV6-5; CDR3: CASSYSPRGNYGYTF
length: 17; size: NA; V: TRBV25-1; CDR3: CASSEGDMTGVTSPLHF
length: 14; size: NA; V: TRBV12-1; CDR3: CASSHVGVGETQYF
length: 16; size: NA; V: TRBV24-1; CDR3: CATSDPTSGSVHEQFF
length: 15; size: few; V: TRBV5-4; CDR3: CASSPPASGSYEQFF
length: 11; size: NA; V: TRBV20-1; CDR3: CSALTTDTQYF
length: 15; size: NA; V: TRBV19; CDR3: CASSDVAGLANEQYF
length: 15; size: NA; V: TRBV10-3; CDR3: CAISSYGQGGNTIYF
length: 16; size: NA; V: TRBV27; CDR3: CASSYHTGYPLNEQFF
length: 15; size: NA; V: TRBV27; CDR3: CASSRPGQGMSEQYF